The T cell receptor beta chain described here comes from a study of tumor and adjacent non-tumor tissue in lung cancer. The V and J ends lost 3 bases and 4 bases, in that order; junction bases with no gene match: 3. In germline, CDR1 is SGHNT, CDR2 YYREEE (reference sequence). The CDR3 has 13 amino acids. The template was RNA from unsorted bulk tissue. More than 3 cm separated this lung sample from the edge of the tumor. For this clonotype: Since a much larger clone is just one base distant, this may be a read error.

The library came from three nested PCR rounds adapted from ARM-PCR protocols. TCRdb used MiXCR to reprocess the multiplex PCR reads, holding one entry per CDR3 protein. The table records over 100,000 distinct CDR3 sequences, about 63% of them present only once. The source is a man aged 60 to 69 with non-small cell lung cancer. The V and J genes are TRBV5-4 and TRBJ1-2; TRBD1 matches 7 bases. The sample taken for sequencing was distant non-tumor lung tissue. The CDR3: CASSSRQGYGYTF. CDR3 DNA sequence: TGTGCCAGCAGCTCCCGACAGGGCTATGGCTACACCTTC.